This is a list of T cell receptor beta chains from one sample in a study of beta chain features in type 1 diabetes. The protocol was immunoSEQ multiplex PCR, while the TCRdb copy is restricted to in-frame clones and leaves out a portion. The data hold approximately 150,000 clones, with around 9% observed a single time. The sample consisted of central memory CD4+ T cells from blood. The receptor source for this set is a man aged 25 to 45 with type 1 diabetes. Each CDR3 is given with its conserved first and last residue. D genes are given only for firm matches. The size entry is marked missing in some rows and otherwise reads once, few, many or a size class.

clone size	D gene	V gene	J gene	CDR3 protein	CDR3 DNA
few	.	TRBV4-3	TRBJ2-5	CASSQDRETQYF	TGCGCCAGCAGCCAAGACAGGGAGACCCAGTACTTC
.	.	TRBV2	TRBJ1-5	CASSSDGFGNQPQHF	TGTGCCAGCAGTTCTGACGGGTTTGGCAATCAGCCCCAGCATTTT
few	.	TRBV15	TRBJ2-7	CATSRGGDTYEQYF	TGTGCCACCAGCAGAGGAGGGGACACCTACGAGCAGTACTTC
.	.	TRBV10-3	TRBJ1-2	CASSTPGNDYGYTF	TGTGCCAGCAGTACTCCGGGGAACGACTATGGCTACACCTTC
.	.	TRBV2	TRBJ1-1	CASSESRASEAFF	TGTGCCAGCAGTGAATCCAGGGCAAGTGAAGCTTTCTTT
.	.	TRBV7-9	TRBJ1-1	CASSLGATNTEAFF	TGTGCCAGCAGCTTAGGGGCTACGAACACTGAAGCTTTCTTT
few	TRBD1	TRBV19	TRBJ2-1	CASSTRGLVEQFF	TGTGCCAGTAGTACCAGGGGGTTGGTTGAGCAGTTCTTC
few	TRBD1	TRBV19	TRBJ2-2	CASTADRANTGELFF	TGTGCCAGTACCGCCGACAGGGCGAACACCGGGGAGCTGTTTTTT
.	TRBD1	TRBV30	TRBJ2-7	CAWSVQGAVEQYF	TGTGCCTGGAGTGTTCAGGGGGCGGTCGAGCAGTACTTC
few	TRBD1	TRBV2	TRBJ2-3	CASRIDRVGDQYF	TGTGCCAGCAGGATTGACAGGGTGGGAGATCAGTATTTT
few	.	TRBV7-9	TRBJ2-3	CASSSGWKADTQYF	TGTGCCAGCAGTTCGGGATGGAAGGCAGATACGCAGTATTTT
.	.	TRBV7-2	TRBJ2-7	CASSPRTYEQYF	TGTGCCAGCAGCCCCAGAACCTACGAGCAGTACTTC
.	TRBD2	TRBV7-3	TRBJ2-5	CASSGGPGETQYF	TGTGCCTCAAGCGGGGGCCCTGGAGAGACCCAGTACTTC
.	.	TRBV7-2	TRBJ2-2	CASSPSLGSGELFF	TGTGCCAGCAGCCCCTCCTTGGGGAGCGGGGAGCTGTTTTTT
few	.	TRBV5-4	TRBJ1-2	CASSTPQGRGYTF	TGTGCCAGCAGCACTCCACAGGGACGTGGCTACACCTTC
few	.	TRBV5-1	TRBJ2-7	CASSLTGLAYEQYF	TGCGCCAGCAGCTTGACAGGGCTGGCCTACGAGCAGTACTTC
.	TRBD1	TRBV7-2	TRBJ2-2	CASSPQGTTGELFF	TGTGCCAGCAGCCCACAGGGGACCACCGGGGAGCTGTTTTTT
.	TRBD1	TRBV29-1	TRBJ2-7	CSVSAGTGDHEQYF	TGCAGCGTTTCTGCCGGGACAGGGGATCACGAGCAGTACTTC
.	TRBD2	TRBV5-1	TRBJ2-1	CASSLAALAASYNEQFF	TGCGCCAGCAGCTTGGCCGCGCTAGCGGCCTCCTACAATGAGCAGTTCTTC
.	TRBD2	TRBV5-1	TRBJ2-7	CASSLSPDATSGAYEQYF	TGCGCCAGCAGCTTGAGCCCCGATGCGACTAGCGGTGCCTACGAGCAGTACTTC
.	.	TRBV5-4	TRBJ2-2	CASSLTGDTGELFF	TGTGCCAGCAGCTTAACAGGAGACACCGGGGAGCTGTTTTTT
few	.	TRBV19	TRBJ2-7	CASANGGSNYEQYF	TGTGCCAGTGCAAACGGAGGGTCAAACTACGAGCAGTACTTC
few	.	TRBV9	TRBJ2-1	CASSVEAGLSVEEQFF	TGTGCCAGCAGCGTAGAGGCGGGCTTGAGTGTTGAGGAGCAGTTCTTC
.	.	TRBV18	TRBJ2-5	CASSPGQVPETQYF	TGTGCCAGCTCACCAGGCCAAGTTCCGGAGACCCAGTACTTC
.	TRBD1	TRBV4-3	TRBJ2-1	CASSQDARGRLQFF	TGCGCCAGCAGCCAAGATGCGAGGGGGCGGCTGCAGTTCTTC
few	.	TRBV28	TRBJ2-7	CASSLTDTLYGKRQYF	TGTGCCAGCAGTTTAACGGACACCCTCTACGGTAAAAGGCAGTACTTC
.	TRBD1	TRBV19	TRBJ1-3	CASRTGRSGNTIYF	TGTGCCAGTAGGACAGGGCGCTCTGGAAACACCATATATTTT
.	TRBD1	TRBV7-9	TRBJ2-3	CASSLTGGLGADTQYF	TGTGCCAGCAGCTTGACAGGGGGTTTAGGCGCAGATACGCAGTATTTT
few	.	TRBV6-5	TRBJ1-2	CASRGQNYGYTF	TGTGCCAGCCGAGGGCAGAACTATGGCTACACCTTC
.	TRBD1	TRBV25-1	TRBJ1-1	CASSALTGHLEAFF	TGTGCCAGCAGCGCCTTGACAGGGCACCTTGAAGCTTTCTTT
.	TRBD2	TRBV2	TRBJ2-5	CASRGTSGGMGAQYF	TGTGCCAGCAGGGGGACTAGCGGGGGGATGGGGGCCCAGTACTTC
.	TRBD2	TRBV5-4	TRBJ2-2	CASSLGGTNTGELFF	TGTGCCAGCAGCCTCGGGGGGACGAACACCGGGGAGCTGTTTTTT
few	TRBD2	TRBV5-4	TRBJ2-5	CASQTSGGAGEETQYF	TGTGCCAGCCAAACTAGCGGGGGGGCCGGGGAGGAGACCCAGTACTTC
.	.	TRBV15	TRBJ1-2	CATSRDLSAGPRYTF	TGTGCCACCAGCAGAGATCTATCGGCTGGGCCCCGCTACACCTTC
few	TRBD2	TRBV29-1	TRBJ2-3	CSVLAGGFLGTQYF	TGCAGCGTCTTAGCGGGGGGGTTCCTAGGTACGCAGTATTTT
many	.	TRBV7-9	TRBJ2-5	CASSPQGETQYF	TGTGCCAGCAGCCCGCAGGGGGAGACCCAGTACTTC
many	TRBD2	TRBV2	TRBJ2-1	CASSESLLAGGRGGEQFF	TGTGCCAGCAGTGAATCTCTGCTAGCGGGGGGGCGGGGAGGTGAGCAGTTCTTC
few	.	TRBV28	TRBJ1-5	CASSGALSNQPQHF	TGTGCCAGCTCCGGAGCCCTTAGCAATCAGCCCCAGCATTTT
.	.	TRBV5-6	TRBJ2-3	CASSPGAGSTDTQYF	TGTGCCAGCAGCCCGGGTGCCGGCAGCACAGATACGCAGTATTTT